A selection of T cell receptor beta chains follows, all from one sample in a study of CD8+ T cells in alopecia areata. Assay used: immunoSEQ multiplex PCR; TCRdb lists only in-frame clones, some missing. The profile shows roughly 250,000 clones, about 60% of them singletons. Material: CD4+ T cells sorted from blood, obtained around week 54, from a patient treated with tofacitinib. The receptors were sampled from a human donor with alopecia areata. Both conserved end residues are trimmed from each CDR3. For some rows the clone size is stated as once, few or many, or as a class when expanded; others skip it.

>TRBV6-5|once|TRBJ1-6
ASSYQTGLYSPLH
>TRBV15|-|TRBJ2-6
ATSRSTFSGANVLT
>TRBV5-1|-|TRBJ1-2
ASSSAAGGYGYT
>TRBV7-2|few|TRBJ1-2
ASNEDSIYGYT
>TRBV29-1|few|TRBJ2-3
SGLGRGKFGDTQY
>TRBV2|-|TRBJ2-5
ASRNYGLETQY
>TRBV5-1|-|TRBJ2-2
ASSPRTGGGGELF
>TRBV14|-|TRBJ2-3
ASSQQRGPDTQY
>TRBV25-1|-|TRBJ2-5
ASSEVNFQETQY
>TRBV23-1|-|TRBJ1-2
ASSQGTAY
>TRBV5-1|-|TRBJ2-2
ASSSRDRGTGELF
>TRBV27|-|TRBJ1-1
ASSLSFSRYQAF
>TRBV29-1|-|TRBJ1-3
SVEGLGNTIY
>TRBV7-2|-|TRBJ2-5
ASSLSGVFETQY
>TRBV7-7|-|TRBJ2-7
ASSPPDRAYEQY
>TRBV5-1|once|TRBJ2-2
ASSFGYTGELF
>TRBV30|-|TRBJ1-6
AWGGQSSYNSPLH
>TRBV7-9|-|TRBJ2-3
ASSLGTVDFTDTQY
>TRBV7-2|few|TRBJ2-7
ASSWGVGQPYEQY
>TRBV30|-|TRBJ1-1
AWSSRRNTEAF
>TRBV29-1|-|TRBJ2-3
SGGSSTDTQY
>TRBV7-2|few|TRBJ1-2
ASSQDQQGGYGYT
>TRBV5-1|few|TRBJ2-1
ASSLYVSNEQF
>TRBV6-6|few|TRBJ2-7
ASISRRTNGEQY
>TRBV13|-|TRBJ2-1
ASSSPSSSYNEQF
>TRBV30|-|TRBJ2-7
AWSVLGRGEQY
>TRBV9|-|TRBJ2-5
ASSPHRGLADQETQY
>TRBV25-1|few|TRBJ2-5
ASSAGTGWAETQY
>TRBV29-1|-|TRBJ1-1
SARGIEDPKREAF
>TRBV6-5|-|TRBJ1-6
ASGDSFRGSPLH
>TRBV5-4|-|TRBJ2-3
ASSLGLAGLTDTQY
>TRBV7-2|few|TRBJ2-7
ASSLGQKDEQY
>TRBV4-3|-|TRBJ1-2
ASSQGKKGGSYGYT
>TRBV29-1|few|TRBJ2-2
SVRTEITGELF
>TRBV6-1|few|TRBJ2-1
ASSEFLGSSYNEQF
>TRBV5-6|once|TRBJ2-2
ASSPLAWQGRTGELF
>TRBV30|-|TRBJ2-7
AWSLAGGEQY
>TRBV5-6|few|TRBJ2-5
ASSLVSEETQY
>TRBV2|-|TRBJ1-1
ASTTGPEAF
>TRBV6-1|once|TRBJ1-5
ASSTHRGPNQPQH
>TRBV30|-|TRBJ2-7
AWARSTLSYEQY
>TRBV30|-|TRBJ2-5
AWSVGGSQTQY
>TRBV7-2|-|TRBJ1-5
ASSLDGQSVPQH
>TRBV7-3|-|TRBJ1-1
ASSSTVNTEAF
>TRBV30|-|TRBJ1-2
AWTAGAPFGYT